Reported below is one TCR beta chain. Antigen unknown. The entry originates in a study of T cell responses to AZD1222 COVID-19 vaccine. Whole-study findings and limits: The span of vaccine-associated CD4 TCRs extended across spike, with dominance at 160-218 and 743-854. Just a handful of AZD1222 recipients tested seropositive at baseline.

V dropped 5 bases and J dropped 3 bases, with 10 bases sitting between them. The CDR3 totals 14 residues. Germline CDR1 and CDR2: MDHEN and SYDVKM. Profiled with immunoSEQ multiplex PCR; TCRdb holds only in-frame clones, not every one. This sample yields about 84,000 clones, of which 80% to 90% are seen a single time; 30% to 40% belongs to the top ten. Source: peripheral blood, taken on day 0 of AZD1222 vaccination. V and J are TRBV28 and TRBJ1-4; D is undetermined. This receptor was taken from an adult in good health. The CDR3 DNA is TGTGCCAGCAGTCTCTCGGGTTCTAATGAAAAACTGTTTTTT. This gives the protein CASSLSGSNEKLFF.